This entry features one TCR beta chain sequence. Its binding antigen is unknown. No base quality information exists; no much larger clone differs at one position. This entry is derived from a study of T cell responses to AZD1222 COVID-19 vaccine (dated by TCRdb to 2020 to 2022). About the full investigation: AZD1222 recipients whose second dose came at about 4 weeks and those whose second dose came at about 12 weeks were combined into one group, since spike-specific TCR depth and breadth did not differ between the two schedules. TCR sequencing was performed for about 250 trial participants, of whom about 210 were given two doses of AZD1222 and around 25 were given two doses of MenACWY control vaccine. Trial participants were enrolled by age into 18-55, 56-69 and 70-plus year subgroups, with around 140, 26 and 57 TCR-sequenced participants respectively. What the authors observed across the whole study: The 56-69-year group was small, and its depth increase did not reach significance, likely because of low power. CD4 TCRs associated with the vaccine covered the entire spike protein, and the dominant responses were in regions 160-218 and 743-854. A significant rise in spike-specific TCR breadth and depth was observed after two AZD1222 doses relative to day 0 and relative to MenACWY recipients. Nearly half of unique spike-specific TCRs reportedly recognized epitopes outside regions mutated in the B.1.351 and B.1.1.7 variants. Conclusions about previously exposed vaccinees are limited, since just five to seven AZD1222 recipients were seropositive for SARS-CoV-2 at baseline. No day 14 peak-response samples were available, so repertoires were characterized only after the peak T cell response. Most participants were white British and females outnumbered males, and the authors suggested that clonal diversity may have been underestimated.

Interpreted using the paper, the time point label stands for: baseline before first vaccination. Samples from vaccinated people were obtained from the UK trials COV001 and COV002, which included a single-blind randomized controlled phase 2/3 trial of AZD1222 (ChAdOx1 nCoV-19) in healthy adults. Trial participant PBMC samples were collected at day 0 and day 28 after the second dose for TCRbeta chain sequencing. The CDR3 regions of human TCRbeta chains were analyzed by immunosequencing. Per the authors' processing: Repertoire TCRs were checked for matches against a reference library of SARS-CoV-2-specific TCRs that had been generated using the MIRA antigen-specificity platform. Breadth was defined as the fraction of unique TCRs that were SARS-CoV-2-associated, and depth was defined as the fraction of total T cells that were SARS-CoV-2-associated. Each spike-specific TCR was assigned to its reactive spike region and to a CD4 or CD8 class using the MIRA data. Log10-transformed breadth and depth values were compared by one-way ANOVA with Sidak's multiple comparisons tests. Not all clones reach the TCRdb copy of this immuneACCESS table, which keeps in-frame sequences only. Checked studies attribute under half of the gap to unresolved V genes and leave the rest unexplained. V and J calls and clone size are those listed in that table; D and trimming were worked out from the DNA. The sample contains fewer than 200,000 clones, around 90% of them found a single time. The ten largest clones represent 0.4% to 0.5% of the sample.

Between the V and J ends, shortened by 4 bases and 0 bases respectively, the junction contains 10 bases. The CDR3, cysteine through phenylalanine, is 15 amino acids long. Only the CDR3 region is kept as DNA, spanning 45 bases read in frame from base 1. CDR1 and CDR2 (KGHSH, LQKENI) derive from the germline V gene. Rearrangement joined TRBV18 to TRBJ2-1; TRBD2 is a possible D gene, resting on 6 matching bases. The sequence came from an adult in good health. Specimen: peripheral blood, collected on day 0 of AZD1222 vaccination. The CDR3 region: CASSQRVSSYNEQFF. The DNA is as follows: TGTGCCAGCTCACAGCGGGTTAGCTCCTACAATGAGCAGTTCTTC. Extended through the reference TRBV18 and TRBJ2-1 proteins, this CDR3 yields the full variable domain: NAGVMQNPRHLVRRRGQEARLRCSPMKGHSHVYWYRQLPEEGLKFMVYLQKENIIDESGMPKERFSAEFPKEGPSILRIQQVVRGDSAAYFCASSQRVSSYNEQFFGPGTRLTVL.